This T cell receptor (beta chain) is drawn from a study of cytomegalovirus exposure and HLA in healthy donors. Study information: Unique TCR beta sequences numbering fewer than 130 million came from about 179 million T cells in an earlier analysis. Regarding the study as a whole: Within the data, a cluster of highly shared sequence variants was likely a sequencing artifact.

V lost 7 bases and J 4 bases, leaving 14 bases between the germline ends. Germline V lookup: CDR1 ENHRY, CDR2 SYGVKD. The CDR3 is 13 amino acids. With 60 Vbeta and 13 Jbeta primers, the PCR was carried out. Measured with immunoSEQ multiplex PCR; TCRdb has only the in-frame clones, and not every one. Altogether 150,000 to 200,000 clones are present, roughly four fifths being singletons, with the ten largest covering 4.1%. Note on this clone: Its cognate antigen is unknown.

The gene calls are TRBV10-3 and TRBJ2-7; tentatively, D is TRBD2 (5 bases). Sequenced input: PBMCs. The sequence was collected from a man in his fifties in good health and CMV-seropositive. The CDR3 DNA follows: TGTGCCATCAAGGGAGACGGGGAATACGAGCAGTACTTC. Residues: CAIKGDGEYEQYF.